The 23 T cell receptor beta chains listed next were all sequenced from one sample in a study of chemoradiotherapy in HPV16-positive cancers. TCRdb's table, derived via immunoSEQ multiplex PCR, lists solely in-frame clones and lacks some. The table has some 6,900 clones, about 93% seen once. The sample consisted of blood, taken from a patient who underwent chemoradiotherapy. The source is a human donor with HPV-associated anogenital cancer.

This clone was seen a few times. This chain uses TRBV27 with TRBJ2-7; tentative D call: TRBD2 (5 bases). Germline assignment: CDR1 MNHEY and CDR2 SMNVEV (reference sequence). V was clipped by 5 bases and J by 2 bases, with 22 bases between them. This CDR3 contains 17 residues. CDR3 in amino acids: CASSPYPGGKATYEQYF. The CDR3 region has the DNA TGTGCCAGCAGTCCCTACCCAGGAGGTAAAGCAACCTACGAGCAGTACTTC.

This clone came up a few times. The chain employs TRBV5-6 and TRBJ1-1, with D perhaps matching TRBD1 (6 bases). The germline V and J ends were trimmed by 4 bases and 1 base, with 14 bases remaining between them. The CDR3 is 15 amino acids. CDR1 and CDR2 from the germline V gene are SGHDT and YYEEEE. For the CDR3, the DNA is TGTGCCAGCAGCGAATTGGGACAACCGAACACTGAAGCTTTCTTT. Amino acid sequence: CASSELGQPNTEAFF.

The chain employs TRBV9 and TRBJ2-7; 9 bases align to TRBD1. There are 16 residues in the CDR3. J lost 5 bases, V lost 4 bases, and 13 bases had no gene match. The germline V gene has CDR1 SGDLS and CDR2 YYNGEE. CDR3 sequence: CASSPGRTGEGDEQYF. The CDR3 region has the DNA TGTGCCAGCAGCCCGGGGAGGACAGGGGAAGGTGACGAGCAGTACTTC.

The CDR3 DNA is TGTGCCACTGACAGGGACGGCTCCTACAATGAGCAGTTCTTC. As protein: CATDRDGSYNEQFF. The V call is TRBV19, the J call TRBJ2-1, with TRBD1 identical over 7 bases. This CDR3 has 14 amino acids. From germline, CDR1 is LNHDA and CDR2 SQIVND (reference sequence). The junction had 6 bases not matched to a gene; V was cut back by 10 bases and J by 0 bases.

The chain combines TRBV7-9 with TRBJ1-1, with D possibly TRBD1 on 5 matching bases. The CDR3 length is 10 residues. Trimming took off 8 bases at V and 10 bases at J, with 11 bases between the two ends. Germline loops: CDR1 SEHNR, CDR2 FQNEAQ (reference sequence). CDR3 loop: CASGSQGAFF. As DNA, the CDR3 is TGTGCCAGCGGGTCGCAGGGAGCTTTCTTT.

About this clone itself: At one end, the junction sequence differs from germline, possibly due to a read error. This sequence joins TRBV9 and TRBJ1-1; D call uncertain. CDR1 is SGDLS and CDR2 is YYNGEE in the germline V gene. The CDR3 totals 13 residues. This chain's CDR3 is CVSSVAGNTEAFF. As DNA, the CDR3 is TGTGTCAGCAGCGTAGCTGGGAACACTGAAGCTTTCTTT. Together with reference TRBV9 and TRBJ1-1, the CDR3 gives the full variable domain: DSGVTQTPKHLITATGQRVTLRCSPRSGDLSVYWYQQSLDQGLQFLIQYYNGEERAKGNILERFSAQQFPDLHSELNLSSLELGDSALYFCVSSVAGNTEAFFGQGTRLTVV.

V gene TRBV19 combines with J gene TRBJ1-3, with D uncertain. The CDR3 extends over 14 amino acids. Per the germline V gene, CDR1 is LNHDA and CDR2 is SQIVND (reference sequence). The V gene lost 6 bases and the J gene lost 1 base, with 10 bases spanning the gap. The CDR3 is CASRTTGSGNTIYF. In DNA, the CDR3 is TGTGCCAGTAGGACGACGGGGTCTGGAAACACCATATATTTT.

In its sample, this clone was seen once. The chain links TRBV7-2 to TRBJ2-2; D possibly corresponds to TRBD1 (5 bases). Between the trimmed V and J ends, which lost 5 bases and 6 bases, there was a span of 13 bases. The CDR3 spans 14 residues. CDR1 and CDR2 (germline): SGHTA, FQGNSA. The CDR3 DNA is TGTGCCAGCAGCAATCAGGGTTACGCCGGGGAGCTGTTTTTT. Protein sequence: CASSNQGYAGELFF.

The J gene is TRBJ1-1, the V gene TRBV19; D is undetermined. Germline CDR1 LNHDA, CDR2 SQIVND (reference sequence). V was trimmed by 7 bases and J by 0 bases, leaving 12 bases between them. The CDR3 consists of 14 residues. CDR3 coding DNA: TGTGCCAGTAAGAGCCCGACATTGAACACTGAAGCTTTCTTT. This translates into CASKSPTLNTEAFF.

This clone was counted a single time. The chain carries TRBV7-9 and TRBJ2-5; TRBD2 agrees at 7 bases. Trimming cost V 2 bases and J 5 bases; bases outside gene matches: 8. This CDR3 has 15 amino acids. Germline CDR1 is SEHNR and CDR2 is FQNEAQ (reference sequence). The CDR3 region has the DNA TGTGCCAGCAGCTTAAGGGGCGGGGGAACGGAGACCCAGTACTTC. Translating it yields CASSLRGGGTETQYF.

The chain combines TRBV7-9 with TRBJ1-1, with TRBD1 matching over 7 bases. Trimming removed 3 bases from V and 7 bases from J; junction bases left unmatched: 5. The CDR3 length is 13 residues. Germline V gives CDR1 SEHNR, CDR2 FQNEAQ (reference sequence). CDR3 sequence reads: CASSLTGMIEAFF. DNA for the CDR3: TGTGCCAGCAGCTTGACAGGGATGATTGAAGCTTTCTTT.

This chain uses TRBV19 with TRBJ1-1, with 7 bases fitting TRBD1. The CDR3 has 13 amino acids. Germline CDR1 LNHDA, CDR2 SQIVND (reference sequence). Losses at the gene ends were 5 bases for V and 10 bases for J; bases not matched to a gene: 10. The CDR3 DNA sequence: TGTGCCAGTAGTCCGACAGGGTGGTTCGTAGCTTTCTTT. Translating it yields CASSPTGWFVAFF. The full variable domain, with the rest looked up from reference TRBV19 and TRBJ1-1, is DGGITQSPKYLFRKEGQNVTLSCEQNLNHDAMYWYRQDPGQGLRLIYYSQIVNDFQKGDIAEGYSVSREKKESFPLTVTSAQKNPTAFYLCASSPTGWFVAFFGQGTRLTVV.

V and J are TRBV18 and TRBJ2-2; TRBD2 matches 16 bases. The germline V gene encodes CDR1 KGHSH and CDR2 LQKENI. The CDR3 length is 17 residues. The V segment lost 0 bases and the J segment 10 bases; nucleotides outside the gene matches: 5. DNA for the CDR3: TGTGCCAGCTCACCACCGGGACTAGCGGGAGGGCTGGAGGAGCTGTTTTTT. Protein: CASSPPGLAGGLEELFF.

The chain links TRBV5-6 to TRBJ2-7; 9 bases are a match to TRBD2. This CDR3 spans 15 amino acids. With V trimmed by 0 bases and J by 1 base, 2 bases remained unmatched. Germline V CDR1 and CDR2: SGHDT, YYEEEE. This CDR3 reads CASSLALAGSYEQYF. The CDR3 region has the DNA TGTGCCAGCAGCTTGGCTCTAGCGGGGTCCTACGAGCAGTACTTC. The full variable domain, rest sourced from reference TRBV5-6 and TRBJ2-7, is DAGVTQSPTHLIKTRGQQVTLRCSPKSGHDTVSWYQQALGQGPQFIFQYYEEEERQRGNFPDRFSGHQFPNYSSELNVNALLLGDSALYLCASSLALAGSYEQYFGPGTRLTVT.

V is TRBV5-1 and J is TRBJ2-5, with D maybe TRBD2 (6 bases). The germline V gene encodes CDR1 SGHRS and CDR2 YFSETQ. Trimming cost V 6 bases and J 2 bases, with 17 bases left between them. The CDR3 totals 15 residues. The DNA for the CDR3 is TGCGCCAGCAACCCCGGGACTCAAGAACAAGAGACCCAGTACTTC. It is translated as CASNPGTQEQETQYF.

This clone was counted once. This chain connects TRBV11-2 to TRBJ2-1; D gene unclear. The CDR3 loop spans 14 amino acids. Germline loops: CDR1 SGHAT, CDR2 FQNNGV. V was shortened by 3 bases and J by 5 bases, with 11 bases between the two germline ends. CDR3 residues: CASSFIRQDNEQFF. CDR3 DNA sequence: TGTGCCAGCAGCTTTATTCGGCAAGACAATGAGCAGTTCTTC.

The chain carries TRBV5-6 and TRBJ2-3; tentative D call: TRBD1 (8 bases). The CDR3 covers 15 residues. Per germline, CDR1 SGHDT and CDR2 YYEEEE. The V and J ends lost 5 bases and 2 bases respectively, with 15 bases between them. CDR3 region: CASSRQGRVTDTQYF. The CDR3 nucleotides read TGTGCCAGCAGTAGACAGGGGAGGGTCACAGATACGCAGTATTTT.

The genes are TRBV7-2 and TRBJ1-1; D may be TRBD1 (5 bases). CDR3 length equals 15 residues. The germline gives CDR1 SGHTA, CDR2 FQGNSA. The V end lost 7 bases, the J end lost 5 bases, and 20 bases lay between the germline ends. CDR3 coding DNA: TGTGCCAGCACTCGGGGTTCGGGGCGCGGGACTGAAGCTTTCTTT. This gives the protein CASTRGSGRGTEAFF.

This clone came up once. The V and J genes are TRBV25-1 and TRBJ1-2, with 7 bases lining up with TRBD1. CDR1 and CDR2 from the germline V gene are MGHDK and SYGVNS. The ends lost 4 bases at V and 2 bases at J; junction bases unmatched: 7. The CDR3 length is 15 residues. The CDR3 DNA reads as TGTGCCAGCAGTGCCATCGGAGGGGGCAACTATGGCTACACCTTC. It codes for CASSAIGGGNYGYTF.

This clone was seen once. The genes are TRBV5-1 and TRBJ1-3; D uncertain. CDR1 SGHRS and CDR2 YFSETQ come from the germline V gene. The V end was cut by 4 bases, the J end by 4 bases, with 15 bases between. There are 15 residues in the CDR3. The CDR3, as DNA: TGCGCCAGCAGCCCGGAACTGGGTTTGGGAAACACCATATATTTT. This translates into CASSPELGLGNTIYF.

CDR3 region: CSVEGSSGDYEQYF. Here the CDR3 DNA reads TGCAGCGTTGAAGGATCTAGCGGCGACTACGAGCAGTACTTC. The rearrangement links TRBV29-1 to TRBJ2-7; 7 bases fit TRBD2. The CDR3 sequence is 14 residues long. The germline V gene encodes CDR1 SQVTM and CDR2 ANQGSEA. J was trimmed by 3 bases and V by 1 base; bases with no gene match: 6.

V usage is TRBV5-5 and J usage is TRBJ1-5; perhaps TRBD1 as D (5 bases). This CDR3 is built from 14 residues. Trimming pared 2 bases from V and 5 bases from J, leaving 11 bases between. Germline CDR1 is SGHKS and CDR2 is YYEKEE (reference sequence). The CDR3 loop is CASSFGTTDQPQHF. DNA for the CDR3: TGTGCCAGCAGCTTTGGGACCACCGATCAGCCCCAGCATTTT.

This chain connects TRBV13 to TRBJ1-1, with unresolved D. The CDR3 covers 13 residues. Germline CDR1 PRHDT, CDR2 FYEKMQ (reference sequence). With 5 bases removed from V and 1 base from J, the gap between germline ends came to 8 bases. The CDR3 is CASSIRTNTEAFF. The CDR3, as DNA: TGTGCCAGCAGCATCAGGACGAACACTGAAGCTTTCTTT. The variable domain in full, with the rest retrieved from reference TRBV13 and TRBJ1-1, is AAGVIQSPRHLIKEKRETATLKCYPIPRHDTVYWYQQGPGQDPQFLISFYEKMQSDKGSIPDRFSAQQFSDYHSELNMSSLELGDSALYFCASSIRTNTEAFFGQGTRLTVV.